This T cell receptor (beta chain) was retrieved from a study of blood T cells in healthy people across ages. Study outcomes and limitations: Long-lived donors had more naive CD4+ cells and higher diversity than aged donors.

Note on this clonotype: Its antigen is as yet unknown.

With 2 bases removed from V and 10 bases from J, the gap between germline ends came to 9 bases. Germline lookup yields CDR1 SEHNR and CDR2 FQNEAQ (reference sequence). CDR3 size: 12 residues. A second PCR of about 6 to 11 cycles used a sample-barcoded 5' primer and a J-beta primer mix. The template-switch adaptor was a 5' adaptor with 12 random nucleotides. It tagged each cDNA molecule. TCRdb passed the 5' RACE reads through MiXCR, listing each CDR3 protein once. The sample shows about 1.4 million distinct CDR3 sequences, roughly 59% of them seen only once. V and J are TRBV7-9 and TRBJ2-1; no clear D. Sequenced input: blood. This TCR came from a man between 18 and 35 years old in good health. The CDR3 DNA reads TGTGCCAGCAGCTTATTGCCCGGGGAGCAGTTCTTC. Its translation is CASSLLPGEQFF.